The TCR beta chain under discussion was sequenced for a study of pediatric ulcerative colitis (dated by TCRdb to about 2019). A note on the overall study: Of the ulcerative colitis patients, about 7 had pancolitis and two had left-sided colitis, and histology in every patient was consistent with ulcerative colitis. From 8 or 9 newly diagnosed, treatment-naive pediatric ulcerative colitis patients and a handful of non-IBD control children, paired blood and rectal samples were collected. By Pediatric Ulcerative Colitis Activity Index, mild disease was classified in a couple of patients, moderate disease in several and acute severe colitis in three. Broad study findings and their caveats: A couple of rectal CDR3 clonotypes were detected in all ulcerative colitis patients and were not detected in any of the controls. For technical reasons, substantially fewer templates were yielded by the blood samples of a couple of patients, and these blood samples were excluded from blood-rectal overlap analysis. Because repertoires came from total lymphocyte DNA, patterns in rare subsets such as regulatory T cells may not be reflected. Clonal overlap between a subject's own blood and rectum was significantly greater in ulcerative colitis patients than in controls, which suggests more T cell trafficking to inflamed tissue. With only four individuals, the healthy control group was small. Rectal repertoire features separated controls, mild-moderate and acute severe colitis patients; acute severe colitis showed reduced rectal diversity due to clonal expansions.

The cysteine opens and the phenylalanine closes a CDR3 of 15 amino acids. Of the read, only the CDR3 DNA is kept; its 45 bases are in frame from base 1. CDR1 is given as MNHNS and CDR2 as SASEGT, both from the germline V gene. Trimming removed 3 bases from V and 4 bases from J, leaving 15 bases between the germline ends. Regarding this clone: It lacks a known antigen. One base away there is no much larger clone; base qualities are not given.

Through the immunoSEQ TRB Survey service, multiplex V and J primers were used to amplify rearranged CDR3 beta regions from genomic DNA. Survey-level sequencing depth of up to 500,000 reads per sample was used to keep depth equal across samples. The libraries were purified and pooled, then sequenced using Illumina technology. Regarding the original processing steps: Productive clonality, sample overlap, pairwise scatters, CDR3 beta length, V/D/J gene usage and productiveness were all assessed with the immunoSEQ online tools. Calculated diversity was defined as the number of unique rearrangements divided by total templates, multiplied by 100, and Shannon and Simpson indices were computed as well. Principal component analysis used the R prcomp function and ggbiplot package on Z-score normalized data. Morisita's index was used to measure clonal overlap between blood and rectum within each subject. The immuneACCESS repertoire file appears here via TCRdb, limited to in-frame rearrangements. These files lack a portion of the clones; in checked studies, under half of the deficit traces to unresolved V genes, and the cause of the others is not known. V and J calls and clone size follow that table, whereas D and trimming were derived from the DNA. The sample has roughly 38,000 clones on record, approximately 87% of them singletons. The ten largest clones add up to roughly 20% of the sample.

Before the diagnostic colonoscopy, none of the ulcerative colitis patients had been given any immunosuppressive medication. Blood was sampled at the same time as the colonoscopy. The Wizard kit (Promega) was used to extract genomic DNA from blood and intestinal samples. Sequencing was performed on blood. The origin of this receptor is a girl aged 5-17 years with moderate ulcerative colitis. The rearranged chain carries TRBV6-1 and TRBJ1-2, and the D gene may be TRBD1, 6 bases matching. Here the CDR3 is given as CASSDSGGQPYGYTF. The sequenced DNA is TGTGCCAGCAGTGATTCGGGGGGACAACCCTATGGCTACACCTTC.